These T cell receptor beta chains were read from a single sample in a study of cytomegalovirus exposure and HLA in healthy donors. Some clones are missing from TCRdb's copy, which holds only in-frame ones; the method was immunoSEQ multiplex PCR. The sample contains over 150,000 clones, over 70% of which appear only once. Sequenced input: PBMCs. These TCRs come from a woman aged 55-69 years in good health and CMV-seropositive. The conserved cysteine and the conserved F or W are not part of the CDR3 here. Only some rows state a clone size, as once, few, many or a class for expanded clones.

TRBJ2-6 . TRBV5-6 ASSHDRQGPGANVLT
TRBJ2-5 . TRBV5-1 ASSLAPGGQETQY
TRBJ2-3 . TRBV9 ASGGANTQY
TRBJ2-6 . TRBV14 ASSRRGSGANVLT
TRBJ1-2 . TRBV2 ASRSGQGANYGYT
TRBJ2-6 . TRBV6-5 ASRGSGANGLT
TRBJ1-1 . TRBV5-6 ASSLEQGQGAF
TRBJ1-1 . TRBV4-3 ASSSERYTEAF
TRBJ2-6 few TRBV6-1 ASSAGTGDPGANVLT
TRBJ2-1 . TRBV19 ASSIVGTTKDEQF
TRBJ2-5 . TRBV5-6 ASSWGRKEAQY
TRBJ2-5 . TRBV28 ASSPSLADPY
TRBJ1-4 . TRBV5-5 ASSFAVQEEKLF
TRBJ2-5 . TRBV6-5 ASSYPGGGRGETQY
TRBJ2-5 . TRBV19 ASSGTAQETQY
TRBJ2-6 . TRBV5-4 ASSLSGSGANVLT
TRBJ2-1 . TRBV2 AIHGGIMPYNEQF
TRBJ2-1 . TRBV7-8 ASSLRAGGAGGFNEQF
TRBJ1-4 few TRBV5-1 ASSSSPPGSNEKLF
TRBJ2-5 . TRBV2 ASSEELVKY
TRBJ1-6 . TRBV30 AWSVNRVSSPLH
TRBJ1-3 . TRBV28 ASSRRLTSGNTIY
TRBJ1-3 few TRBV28 ASSPLGGLGNTIY
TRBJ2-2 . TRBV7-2 ASSLAGSRGGAGELF
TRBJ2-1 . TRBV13 ASKLAGGPHEQF
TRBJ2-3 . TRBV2 ASSPDRGGTDTQY
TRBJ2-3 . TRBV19 ASREDSKPTDTQY
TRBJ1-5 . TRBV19 ASSTSPGQGATQH
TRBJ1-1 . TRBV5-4 ASSLAQGARTEAF
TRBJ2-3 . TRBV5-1 ASSPREDTQY
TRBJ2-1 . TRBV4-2 ASSQPERNEQF
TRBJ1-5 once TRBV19 ASRQQAFNQPQH
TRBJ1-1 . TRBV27 ASRTKDRVNTEAF
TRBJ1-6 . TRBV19 ASSITGDMSSYNSPLH
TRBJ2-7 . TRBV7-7 ASSLGPDTTYEQY
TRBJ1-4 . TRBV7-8 ASSLDGGRGKLF
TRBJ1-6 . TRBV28 ASRRTGGKSPLH
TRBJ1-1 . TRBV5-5 ASSLLPRGNTEAF
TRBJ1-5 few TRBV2 ASTWEGIRQPQH
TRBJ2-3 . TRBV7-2 ASSLRDFTDTQY
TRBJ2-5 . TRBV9 ASSGGAGTGRGTQY
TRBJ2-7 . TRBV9 ASSVGGTGITYEQY
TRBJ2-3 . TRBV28 ASSLIWGDRGQFTSTDTQY
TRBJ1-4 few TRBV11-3 ASSFPGQANEKLF
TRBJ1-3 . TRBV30 AWRGTFGNTIY
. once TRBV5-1 ASSLDVEQY
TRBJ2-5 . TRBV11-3 ASSPGGGYQETQY
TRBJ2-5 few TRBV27 ASSHTSTGETQY
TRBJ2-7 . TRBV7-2 ASSTRKKTGLEQY
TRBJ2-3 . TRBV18 ASSLSLTDTQY
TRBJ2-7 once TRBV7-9 ASSPQGMSNEQY
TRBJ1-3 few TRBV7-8 ASSLGQATSGNTIY
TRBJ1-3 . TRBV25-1 ASSDPGRGSGNTIY
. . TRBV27 ASSSPMTGVGSYEQY
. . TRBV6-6 ASSYSPHEQY
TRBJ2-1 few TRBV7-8 ASGRLAGGRSYNEQF
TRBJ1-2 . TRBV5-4 ASSLARNYGYT